A selection of T cell receptor beta chains follows, all from one sample in a study of synovial regulatory T cells in juvenile arthritis. TCRdb's copy holds only in-frame clones and misses some; the assay was immunoSEQ multiplex PCR. This sample's table reports approximately 9,600 clones. Specimen: Treg cells from blood. The receptors here all came from a donor between 2 and 29 years old with juvenile idiopathic arthritis. CDR3s include the opening cysteine and the closing phenylalanine or tryptophan.

TRBV10-3,TRBJ1-2,CAISVGQVNGYTF
TRBV19,TRBJ1-5,CASSDRQDNQPQHF
TRBV18,TRBJ2-5,CASSPRTGRGGETQYF
TRBV10-3,TRBJ2-5,CAISEFKGDQETQYF
TRBV7-2,TRBJ2-3,CASSRTPDTQYF
TRBV30,TRBJ2-7,CAWIRRGSHEQYF
TRBV7-2,TRBJ2-1,CASSLGGMGGNEQFF
TRBV28,TRBJ1-5,CASTARRDQPQHF
TRBV18,TRBJ2-5,CASSPLGVETQYF
TRBV7-2,TRBJ2-7,CASSPPASYEQYF
TRBV6-6,TRBJ1-3,CASIPTGSLSGNTIYF
TRBV28,TRBJ2-4,CASSSPQGTGAKNIQYF
TRBV6-5,TRBJ2-1,CASSYGLIGGEQFF
TRBV6-5,TRBJ2-4,CASSSGAKNIQYF
TRBV5-1,TRBJ1-1,CASSLRQDYTEAFF
TRBV5-1,TRBJ2-1,CASSLELAGGPNEQFF
TRBV30,TRBJ2-7,CAWRSGGRGFDEQYF
TRBV7-9,TRBJ2-1,CASSSWTSGRNNEQFF
TRBV19,TRBJ1-5,CASSMLDRFYSNQPQHF
TRBV5-1,TRBJ1-6,CASSRLWDSGGNSPLHF
TRBV10-3,TRBJ2-5,CAISPSGRAPETQYF
TRBV15,TRBJ2-4,CATSQGFRDGENIQYF
TRBV11-2,TRBJ2-1,CASSPAVPYSYNEQFF
TRBV9,TRBJ1-2,CASSPTPFGRRGYTF
TRBV18,TRBJ1-2,CASSPYPDYGYTF
TRBV28,TRBJ2-7,CASSSTGATYEQYF